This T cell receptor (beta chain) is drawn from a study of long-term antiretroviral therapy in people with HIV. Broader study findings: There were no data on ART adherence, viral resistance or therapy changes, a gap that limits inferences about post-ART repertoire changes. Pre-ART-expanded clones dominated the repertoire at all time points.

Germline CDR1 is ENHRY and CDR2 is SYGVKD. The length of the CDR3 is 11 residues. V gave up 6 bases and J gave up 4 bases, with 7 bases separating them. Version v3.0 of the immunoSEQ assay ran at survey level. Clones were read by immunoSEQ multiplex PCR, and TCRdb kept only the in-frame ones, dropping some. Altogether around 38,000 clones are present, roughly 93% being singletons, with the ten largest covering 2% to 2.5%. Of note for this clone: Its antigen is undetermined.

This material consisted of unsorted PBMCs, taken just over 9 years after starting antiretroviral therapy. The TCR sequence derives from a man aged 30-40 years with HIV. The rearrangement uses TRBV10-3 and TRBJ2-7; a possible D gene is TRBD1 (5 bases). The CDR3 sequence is CAIRQGYEQYV. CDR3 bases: TGTGCCATCAGGCAGGGATACGAGCAGTACGTC.